This passage covers 15 T cell receptor beta chains from one sample sequenced in a study of T cell repertoires in cytomegalovirus infection. TCRdb recomputed calls from the reads with MiXCR, one row per CDR3 protein. The profile shows around 900,000 distinct CDR3 sequences, approximately 32% of them singletons. Their antigens remain unidentified. The sample was cultured CD8+ T cells from PBMCs, taken from culture after CMV antigen stimulation. These receptors were collected from a human donor in good health (CMV status not recorded). Some clones in this sample may be carry-over from other donors' samples.

The gene calls are TRBV19 and TRBJ1-3; a possible D gene is TRBD1 (5 bases). Trimming took 10 bases from V and 8 from J, leaving 15 bases between them. In germline, CDR1 is LNHDA, CDR2 SQIVND (reference sequence). This CDR3 contains 12 residues. CDR3 loop: CATGVEGHTIYF. CDR3 bases: TGTGCCACGGGGGTAGAGGGACACACCATATATTTT.

The chain is built from TRBV7-8 and TRBJ1-3, with D perhaps TRBD1 (5 bases). CDR3 length equals 18 residues. The germline V gene has CDR1 SGHVS and CDR2 FQNEAQ. Between the trimmed V and J ends, which lost 0 bases and 0 bases, there was a span of 15 bases. This chain's CDR3 is CASSLAATALSSGNTIYF. The CDR3 DNA sequence: TGTGCCAGCAGCTTAGCCGCGACAGCCCTGAGCTCTGGAAACACCATATATTTT.

The chain uses TRBV10-3 and TRBJ2-2; tentative D call: TRBD1 (5 bases). Germline CDR1 and CDR2: ENHRY and SYGVKD. V was cut by 0 bases and J by 6 bases, with 17 bases left in between. This CDR3 contains 17 residues. The CDR3 DNA is TGTGCCATCAGTGAGTCGACGGGCAGGGTGAGCGCCGGGGAGCTGTTTTTT. Amino acid sequence: CAISESTGRVSAGELFF.

This clonotype was seen once. The chain combines TRBV4-1 with TRBJ2-1; no clear D gene. The germline gives CDR1 MGHRA, CDR2 YSYEKL. The CDR3 loop spans 15 amino acids. V was pared by 0 bases and J by 9 bases, with 15 bases between. The CDR3 loop is CASSQDMLVVGEQFF. The CDR3 bases are TGCGCCAGCAGCCAAGATATGCTAGTCGTTGGTGAGCAGTTCTTC.

This clonotype appeared a few times. The rearrangement joins TRBV4-1 to TRBJ2-1; D unresolved. The CDR3 contains 17 residues. Trimming took off 3 bases at V and 0 bases at J, with 15 bases between the two ends. Germline-derived CDR1 and CDR2 are MGHRA and YSYEKL. The CDR3 bases are TGCGCCAGCAGCCAGCCGCCACCGCGAAGCTCCTACAATGAGCAGTTCTTC. This translates into CASSQPPPRSSYNEQFF.

The chain carries TRBV5-5 and TRBJ2-1; 10 nucleotides match TRBD1. Losses at the gene ends were 3 bases for V and 5 bases for J; bases not matched to a gene: 11. Germline loops: CDR1 SGHKS, CDR2 YYEKEE (reference sequence). This CDR3 comprises 17 residues. CDR3 DNA: TGTGCCAGCAGCTCCCCAAGCCGGGACAGGGGAGACAATGAGCAGTTCTTC. It encodes CASSSPSRDRGDNEQFF.

In its sample, this clonotype was seen many times. The gene calls are TRBV7-6 and TRBJ2-5; D gene unclear. Trimming took off 1 base at V and 1 base at J, with 19 bases between the two ends. The CDR3 loop spans 18 amino acids. CDR1 SGHVS and CDR2 FNYEAQ come from the germline V gene. This CDR3 is CASSLDASSYAFQETQYF. In DNA, the CDR3 is TGTGCCAGCAGCTTAGACGCCTCTAGTTACGCCTTCCAAGAGACCCAGTACTTC. The variable domain in full, with the rest retrieved from reference TRBV7-6 and TRBJ2-5, is GAGVSQSPRYKVTKRGQDVALRCDPISGHVSLYWYRQALGQGPEFLTYFNYEAQQDKSGLPNDRFSAERPEGSISTLTIQRTEQRDSAMYRCASSLDASSYAFQETQYFGPGTRLLVL.

At least ten counts were recorded for this clonotype. The chain is built from TRBV7-3 and TRBJ2-7; D unclear. V lost 0 bases and J lost 5, with 5 bases in between. CDR3 length: 12 amino acids. Germline V gene lookup returns CDR1 SGHTA and CDR2 FQGTGA. CDR3 sequence: CASSLTFNEQYV. The DNA of the CDR3 is TGTGCCAGCAGCTTAACGTTCAACGAGCAGTACGTC.

This clonotype has a handful of counts. The J gene is TRBJ1-1, the V gene TRBV7-6; 7 nucleotides line up with TRBD1. This CDR3 has 14 residues. Per the germline V gene, CDR1 is SGHVS and CDR2 is FNYEAQ. V lost 5 bases and J lost 8; bases outside the gene matches: 11. This CDR3 is CASSNTETGREAFF. Written as DNA, the CDR3 is TGTGCCAGCAGCAATACTGAGACAGGGAGGGAAGCTTTCTTT.

This clonotype was seen a few times. CDR3 sequence reads: CASSQGGELYEQYV. CDR3 sequence (DNA): TGTGCCAGCAGCCAGGGAGGGGAACTCTACGAGCAGTACGTC. The rearrangement links TRBV7-6 to TRBJ2-7, with 7 bases identical to TRBD2. V trimming: 5 bases; J trimming: 3 bases; junction bases outside the gene matches: 7. Germline V gene lookup returns CDR1 SGHVS and CDR2 FNYEAQ. The CDR3 spans 14 residues.

Comment on this clonotype: One end of the junction does not line up with germline, which may come from a read error. The chain combines TRBV6-1 with TRBJ1-2, with D possibly being TRBD1 (5 bases). Germline-derived CDR1 and CDR2 are MNHNS and SASEGT. This CDR3 is 8 amino acids long. The CDR3 is CASKDMYF. The CDR3 DNA sequence: TGTGCCAGTAAGGACATGTACTTC.

This clonotype was detected a few times. The chain has TRBV5-4 and TRBJ2-5; D unclear. This CDR3 is 13 amino acids long. CDR1 and CDR2 from the germline V gene are SGHNT and YYREEE (reference sequence). V lost 5 bases and J lost 1, with 9 bases in between. CDR3 nucleotides: TGTGCCAGCAGTTACAACGGCCAAGAGACCCAGTACTTC. Its protein is CASSYNGQETQYF.

This clonotype has just a few counts. V and J are TRBV20-1 and TRBJ1-2, with 7 bases identical to TRBD1. The germline gives CDR1 DFQATT, CDR2 SNEGSKA (reference sequence). V lost 6 bases and J lost 7; bases outside the gene matches: 5. CDR3 length equals 11 residues. CDR3 DNA: TGCAGTGCAGGGACAGACATTGGCTACACCTTC. As protein: CSAGTDIGYTF.

V is TRBV2 and J is TRBJ2-3; 13 bases agree with TRBD2. Germline lookup yields CDR1 SNHLY and CDR2 FYNNEI. The CDR3 is 16 residues long. V lost 6 bases and J lost 3; bases outside the gene matches: 6. In nucleotides, the CDR3 is TGTGCCAGCAGGACCGGGACTAGCGGGGAGACAGATACGCAGTATTTT. Translated: CASRTGTSGETDTQYF.

The chain joins TRBV7-9 to TRBJ1-2, with D unclear. V lost 0 bases and J lost 6, with 14 bases in between. This CDR3 region has 15 residues. CDR1 SEHNR and CDR2 FQNEAQ come from the germline V gene (reference sequence). CDR3 DNA: TGTGCCAGCAGCTTAGCGGGGATATGGTCCGATGGCTACACCTTC. Translated, it gives CASSLAGIWSDGYTF.